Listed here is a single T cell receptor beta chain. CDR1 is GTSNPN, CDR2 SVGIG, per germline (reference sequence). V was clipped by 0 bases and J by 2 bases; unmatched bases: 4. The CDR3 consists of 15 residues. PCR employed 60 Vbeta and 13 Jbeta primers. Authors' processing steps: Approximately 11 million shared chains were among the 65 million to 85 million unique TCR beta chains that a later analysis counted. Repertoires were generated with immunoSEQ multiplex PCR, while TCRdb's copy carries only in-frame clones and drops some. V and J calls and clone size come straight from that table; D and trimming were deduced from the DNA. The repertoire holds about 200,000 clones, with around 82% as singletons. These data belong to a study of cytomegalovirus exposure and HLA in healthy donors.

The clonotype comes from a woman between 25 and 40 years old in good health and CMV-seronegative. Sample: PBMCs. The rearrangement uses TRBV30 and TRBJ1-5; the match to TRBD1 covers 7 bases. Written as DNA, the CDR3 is TGTGCCTGGAGTGTTGTAACAGGGGGCAATCAGCCCCAGCATTTT. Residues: CAWSVVTGGNQPQHF.